The entry below gives a single TCR beta chain sequence along with its context. In the original analysis: Reference gene primer amplification yielded estimated nucleated cell counts. Profiling relied on immunoSEQ multiplex PCR, and the TCRdb table lists in-frame clones only, not all of them. Clonal size and the V and J genes are those of that table, whereas D and trimming came from the DNA. This table holds roughly 110,000 clones, roughly 90% found once. This entry belongs to a study of blood T cell repertoires in COVID-19. CDR3 size: 11 residues. V lost 10 bases, J lost 8 bases, and 14 bases lay in between. Per germline, CDR1 MDHEN and CDR2 SYDVKM.

V is TRBV28 and J is TRBJ1-2, with D perhaps matching TRBD1 (5 bases). Sequences were obtained from peripheral blood. The receptor's source is a man between 35 and 55 years old with active or convalescent COVID-19. The CDR3 reads CATVQGWGYTF. In DNA form, the CDR3 reads TGTGCCACGGTTCAGGGTTGGGGCTACACCTTC.